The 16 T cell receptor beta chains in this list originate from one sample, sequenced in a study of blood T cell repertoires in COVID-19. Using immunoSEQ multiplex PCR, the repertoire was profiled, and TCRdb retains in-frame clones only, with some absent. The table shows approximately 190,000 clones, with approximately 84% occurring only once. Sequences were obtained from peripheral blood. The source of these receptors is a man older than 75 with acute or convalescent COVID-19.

The CDR3 protein is CASSAGHAYGYTF. The DNA of the CDR3 is TGTGCCAGCAGTGCAGGGCATGCGTATGGCTACACCTTC. The chain carries TRBV28 and TRBJ1-2; D is perhaps TRBD1 (5 bases). Trimming pared 5 bases from V and 5 bases from J, leaving 12 bases between. Germline V gene data show CDR1 as MDHEN and CDR2 as SYDVKM. The CDR3 sequence is 13 residues long.

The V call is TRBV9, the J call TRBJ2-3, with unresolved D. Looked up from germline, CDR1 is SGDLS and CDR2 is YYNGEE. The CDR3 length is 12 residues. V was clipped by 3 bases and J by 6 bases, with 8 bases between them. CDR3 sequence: CASSGALDTQYF. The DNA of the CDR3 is TGTGCCAGCAGCGGGGCTCTGGATACGCAGTATTTT.

The CDR3 region is CASSFTVTGELFF. The CDR3 DNA follows: TGTGCCAGCAGTTTTACGGTCACCGGGGAGCTGTTTTTT. This chain links TRBV12-3 or TRBV12-4 with TRBJ2-2; D remains ambiguous. There are 13 residues in the CDR3. Trimming stripped 3 bases from V and 4 bases from J, with 6 bases between.

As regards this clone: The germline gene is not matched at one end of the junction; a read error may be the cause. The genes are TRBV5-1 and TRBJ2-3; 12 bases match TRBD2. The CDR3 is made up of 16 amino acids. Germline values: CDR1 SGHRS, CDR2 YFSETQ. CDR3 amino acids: CASSLGGLAGRDKQYF. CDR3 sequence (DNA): TGCGCCAGCAGCTTGGGAGGACTAGCGGGGCGCGATAAGCAGTATTTT. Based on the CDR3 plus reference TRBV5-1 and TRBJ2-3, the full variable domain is KAGVTQTPRYLIKTRGQQVTLSCSPISGHRSVSWYQQTPGQGLQFLFEYFSETQRNKGNFPGRFSGRQFSNSRSEMNVSTLELGDSALYLCASSLGGLAGRDKQYFGPGTRLTVL.

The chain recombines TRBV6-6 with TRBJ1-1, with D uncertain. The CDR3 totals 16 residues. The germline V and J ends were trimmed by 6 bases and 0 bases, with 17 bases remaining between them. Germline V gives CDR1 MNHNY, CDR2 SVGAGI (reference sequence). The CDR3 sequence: CASSSTPGGMNTEAFF. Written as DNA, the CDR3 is TGTGCCAGCAGCTCGACTCCCGGCGGCATGAACACTGAAGCTTTCTTT.

CDR3 nucleotide sequence: TGCGCCAGCAGCCAAGACGCCGGCGGGAGTCCCACAGATACGCAGTATTTT. The encoded protein is CASSQDAGGSPTDTQYF. This rearrangement joins TRBV4-1 to TRBJ2-3; TRBD2 aligns across 7 bases. Germline V gene sequence: CDR1 MGHRA, CDR2 YSYEKL. Losses at the gene ends were 0 bases for V and 2 bases for J; bases not matched to a gene: 8. CDR3 length equals 17 residues.

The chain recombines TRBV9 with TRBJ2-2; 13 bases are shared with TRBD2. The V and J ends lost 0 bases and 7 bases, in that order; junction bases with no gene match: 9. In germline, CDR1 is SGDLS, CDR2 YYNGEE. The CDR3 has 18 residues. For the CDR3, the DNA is TGTGCCAGCAGCGTAGTGGGGACTAGCGGGACCACCGGCGGGGAGCTGTTTTTT. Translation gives CASSVVGTSGTTGGELFF.

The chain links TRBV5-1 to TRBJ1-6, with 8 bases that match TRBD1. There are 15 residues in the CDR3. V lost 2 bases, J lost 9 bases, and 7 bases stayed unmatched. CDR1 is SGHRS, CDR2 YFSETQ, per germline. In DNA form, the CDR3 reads TGCGCCAGCAGCTTAAGCGGACAGGGCATTTCACCCCTCCACTTT. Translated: CASSLSGQGISPLHF.

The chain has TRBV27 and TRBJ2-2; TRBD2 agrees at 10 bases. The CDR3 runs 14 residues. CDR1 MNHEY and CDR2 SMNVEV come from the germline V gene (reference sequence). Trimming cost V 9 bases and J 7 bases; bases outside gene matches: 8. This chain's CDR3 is CAREAGGPDGELFF. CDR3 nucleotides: TGTGCCAGGGAAGCGGGAGGGCCTGACGGGGAGCTGTTTTTT.

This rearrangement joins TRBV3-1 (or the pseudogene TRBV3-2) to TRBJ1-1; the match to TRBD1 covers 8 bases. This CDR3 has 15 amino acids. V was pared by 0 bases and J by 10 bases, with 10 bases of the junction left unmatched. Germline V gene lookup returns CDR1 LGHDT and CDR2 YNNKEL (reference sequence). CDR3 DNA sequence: TGTGCCAGCAGCCAAGAGTTCAGAACAGGGGGTGTAGCTTTCTTT. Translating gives CASSQEFRTGGVAFF.

CDR3 amino acids: CASSYGTAISIDTQYF. The CDR3 nucleotides are TGTGCCAGCTCATACGGGACAGCCATTAGTATTGATACGCAGTATTTT. This chain links TRBV18 with TRBJ2-3, with 7 bases fitting TRBD1. Trimming at V came to 5 bases and at J to 6 bases, leaving 14 bases not matched to a gene. The V gene's germline CDR1 is KGHSH and CDR2 LQKENI. The CDR3 covers 16 residues.

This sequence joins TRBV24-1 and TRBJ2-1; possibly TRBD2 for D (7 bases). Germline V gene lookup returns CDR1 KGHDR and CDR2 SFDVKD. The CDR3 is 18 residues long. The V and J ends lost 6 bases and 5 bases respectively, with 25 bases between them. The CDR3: CATSRPRGGLADDNEQFF. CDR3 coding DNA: TGTGCCACCAGTCGGCCCAGGGGCGGTCTAGCGGACGACAATGAGCAGTTCTTC.

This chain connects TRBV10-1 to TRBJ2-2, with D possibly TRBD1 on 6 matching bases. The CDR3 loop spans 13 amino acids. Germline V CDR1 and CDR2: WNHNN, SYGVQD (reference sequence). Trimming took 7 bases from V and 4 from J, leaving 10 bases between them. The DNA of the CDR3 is TGCGCCAGCAAAAGGACAGTCACCGGGGAGCTGTTTTTT. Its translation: CASKRTVTGELFF.

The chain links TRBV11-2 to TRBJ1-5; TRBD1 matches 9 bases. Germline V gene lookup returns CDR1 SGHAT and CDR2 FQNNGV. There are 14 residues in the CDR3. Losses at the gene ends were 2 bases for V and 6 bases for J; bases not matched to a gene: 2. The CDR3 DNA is TGTGCCAGCAGCTTACCGGGACAGGGTCAGCCCCAGCATTTT. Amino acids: CASSLPGQGQPQHF.

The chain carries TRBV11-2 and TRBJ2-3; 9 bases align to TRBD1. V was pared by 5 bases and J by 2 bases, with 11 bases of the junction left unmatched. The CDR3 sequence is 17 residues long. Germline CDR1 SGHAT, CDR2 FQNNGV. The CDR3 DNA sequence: TGTGCCAGCAGCGGTCCTACAGGGGGCTGGGCCACAGATACGCAGTATTTT. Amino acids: CASSGPTGGWATDTQYF.

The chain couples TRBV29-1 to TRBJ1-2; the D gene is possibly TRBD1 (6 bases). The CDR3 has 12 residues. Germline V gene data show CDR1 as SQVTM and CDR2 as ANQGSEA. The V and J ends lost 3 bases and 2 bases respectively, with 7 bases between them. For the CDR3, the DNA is TGCAGCGTTGAGGACAGCAACTATGGCTACACCTTC. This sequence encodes CSVEDSNYGYTF.